The source of this TCR beta chain is a study of blood T cells in healthy people across ages. The authors ran a second PCR of 7 to 11 cycles using a sample-barcoded 5' primer and a J-beta primer mix. TCRdb re-called the 5' RACE reads with MiXCR, one entry per CDR3 protein. The sample lists around 520,000 distinct CDR3 sequences, roughly a quarter occurring once. In germline, CDR1 is SEHNR, CDR2 FQNEAQ (reference sequence). CDR3 length: 15 amino acids. The same specimen was also included in a second study, on T cells of mothers and their children.

Sequencing used blood. The source is a boy younger than 10 in good health. The rearrangement links TRBV7-9 to TRBJ2-5, with D possibly being TRBD2 (6 bases). The last part of the DNA fits TRBJ2-7 better; the J call may be wrong. CDR3 sequence reads: CASSIGAGPAYEQYF. For the CDR3, the DNA is TGTGCCAGCAGTATAGGGGCGGGACCAGCCTACGAGCAGTACTTC.